The clone carrying this T cell receptor (beta chain) was observed a few times. Its specificity is unknown. This entry belongs to a study of cytotoxic CD8 clonotypes in ibrutinib-treated CLL. Study details: After a median of about six years, some 14 patients stayed remitted and some 12 progressed; responses had been partial in roughly 25 and complete in 2. Whole-study findings and limits: The study found clonality rose at ibrutinib response, then fell toward baseline at progression. Lymph node repertoires were not studied, and sampling times were unmatched.

The germline V gene encodes CDR1 KGHSH and CDR2 LQKENI. Trimming cost V 3 bases and J 9 bases, with 12 bases left between them. This CDR3 is 13 amino acids long. Sequencing sought depths of 1 in 200,000 to 1 in 1 million T cells. Produced via immunoSEQ multiplex PCR; TCRdb's table is partial and in-frame only. The sample holds 330,000 or so clones, over 55% seen once. This clonotype was obtained from a human donor with chronic lymphocytic leukemia. The chain uses TRBV18 and TRBJ2-1; possibly TRBD1 for D (5 bases). The starting material was PBMCs, obtained after 36 months of ibrutinib treatment. CDR3 loop: CASSPTEVGEQFF. CDR3 sequence (DNA): TGTGCCAGCTCACCGACAGAGGTCGGTGAGCAGTTCTTC.